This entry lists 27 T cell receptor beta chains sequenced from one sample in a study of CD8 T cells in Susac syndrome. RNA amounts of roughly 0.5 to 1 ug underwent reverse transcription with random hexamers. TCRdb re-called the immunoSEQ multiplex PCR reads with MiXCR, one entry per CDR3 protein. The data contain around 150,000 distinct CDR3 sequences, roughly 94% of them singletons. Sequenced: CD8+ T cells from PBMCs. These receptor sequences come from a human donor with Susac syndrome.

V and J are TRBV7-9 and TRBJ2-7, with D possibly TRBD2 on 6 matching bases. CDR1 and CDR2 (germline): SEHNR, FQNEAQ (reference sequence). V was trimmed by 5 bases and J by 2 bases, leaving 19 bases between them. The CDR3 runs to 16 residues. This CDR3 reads CASSPPPGAGTYEQYF. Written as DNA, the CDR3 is TGTGCCAGCAGCCCTCCGCCAGGTGCGGGGACCTACGAGCAGTACTTC.

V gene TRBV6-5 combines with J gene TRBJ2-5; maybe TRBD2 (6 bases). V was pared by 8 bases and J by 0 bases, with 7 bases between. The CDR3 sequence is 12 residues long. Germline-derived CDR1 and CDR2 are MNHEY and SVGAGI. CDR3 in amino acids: CASGGNQETQYF. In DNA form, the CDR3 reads TGTGCCAGCGGAGGGAACCAAGAGACCCAGTACTTC.

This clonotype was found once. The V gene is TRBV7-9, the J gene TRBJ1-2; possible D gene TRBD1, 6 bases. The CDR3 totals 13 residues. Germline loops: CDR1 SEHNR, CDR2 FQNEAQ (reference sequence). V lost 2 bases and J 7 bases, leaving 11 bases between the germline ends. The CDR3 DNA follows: TGTGCCAGCAGCTTATCGGGGGCCCGTGGCTACACCTTC. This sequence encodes CASSLSGARGYTF.

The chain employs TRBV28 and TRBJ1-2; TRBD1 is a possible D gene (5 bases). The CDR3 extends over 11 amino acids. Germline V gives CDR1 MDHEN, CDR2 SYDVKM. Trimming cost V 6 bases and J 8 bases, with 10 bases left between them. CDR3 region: CASRNQGGYTF. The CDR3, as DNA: TGTGCCAGCAGGAACCAGGGAGGCTACACCTTC.

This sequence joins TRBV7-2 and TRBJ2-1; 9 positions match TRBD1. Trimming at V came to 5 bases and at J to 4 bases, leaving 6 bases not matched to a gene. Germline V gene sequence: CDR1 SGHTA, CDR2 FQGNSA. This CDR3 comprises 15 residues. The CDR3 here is CASSIGTGWYNEQFF. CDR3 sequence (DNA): TGTGCCAGCAGCATAGGGACAGGGTGGTACAATGAGCAGTTCTTC. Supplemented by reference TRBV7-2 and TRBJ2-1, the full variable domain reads GAGVSQSPSNKVTEKGKDVELRCDPISGHTALYWYRQSLGQGLEFLIYFQGNSAPDKSGLPSDRFSAERTGGSVSTLTIQRTQQEDSAVYLCASSIGTGWYNEQFFGPGTRLTVL.

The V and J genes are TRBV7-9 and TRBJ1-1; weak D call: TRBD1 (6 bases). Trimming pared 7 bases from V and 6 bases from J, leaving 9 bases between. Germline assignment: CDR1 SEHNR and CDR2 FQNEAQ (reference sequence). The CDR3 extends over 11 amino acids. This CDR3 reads CASTRGAEAFF. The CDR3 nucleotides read TGTGCCAGCACCAGGGGTGCTGAAGCTTTCTTT.

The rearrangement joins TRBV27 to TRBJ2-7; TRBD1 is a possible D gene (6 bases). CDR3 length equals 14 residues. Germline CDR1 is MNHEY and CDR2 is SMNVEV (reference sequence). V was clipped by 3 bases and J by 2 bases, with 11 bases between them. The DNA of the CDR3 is TGTGCCAGCAGTTTTGAGGACAGTCCCTACGAGCAGTACTTC. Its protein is CASSFEDSPYEQYF.

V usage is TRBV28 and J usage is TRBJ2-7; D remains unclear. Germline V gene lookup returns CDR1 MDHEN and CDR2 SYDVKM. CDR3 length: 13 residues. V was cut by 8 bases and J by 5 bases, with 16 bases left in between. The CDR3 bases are TGTGCCAGCGCCCGGCCAGCGCCAAACGAGCAGTACTTC. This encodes CASARPAPNEQYF. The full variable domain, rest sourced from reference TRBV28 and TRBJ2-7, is DVKVTQSSRYLVKRTGEKVFLECVQDMDHENMFWYRQDPGLGLRLIYFSYDVKMKEKGDIPEGYSVSREKKERFSLILESASTNQTSMYLCASARPAPNEQYFGPGTRLTVT.

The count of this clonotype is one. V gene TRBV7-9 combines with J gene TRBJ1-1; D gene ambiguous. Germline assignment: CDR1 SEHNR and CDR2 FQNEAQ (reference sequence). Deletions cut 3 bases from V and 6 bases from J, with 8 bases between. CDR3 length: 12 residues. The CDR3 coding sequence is TGTGCCAGCAGCTTTAATGTACCTGAAGCTTTCTTT. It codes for CASSFNVPEAFF.

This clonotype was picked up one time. The CDR3 loop reads CAWNEGAVNTEAFF. CDR3 bases: TGTGCCTGGAATGAGGGGGCGGTGAACACTGAAGCTTTCTTT. The gene calls are TRBV30 and TRBJ1-1; 7 positions match TRBD1. This CDR3 is 14 amino acids long. Germline V CDR1 and CDR2: GTSNPN, SVGIG (reference sequence). The ends lost 4 bases at V and 0 bases at J; junction bases unmatched: 5.

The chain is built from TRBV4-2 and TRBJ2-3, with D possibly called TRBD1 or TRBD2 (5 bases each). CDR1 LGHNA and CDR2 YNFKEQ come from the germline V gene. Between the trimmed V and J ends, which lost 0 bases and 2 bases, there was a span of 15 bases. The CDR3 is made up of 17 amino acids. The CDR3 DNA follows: TGTGCCAGCAGCCAAGATCTTTCTACGGGGCACACAGATACGCAGTATTTT. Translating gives CASSQDLSTGHTDTQYF.

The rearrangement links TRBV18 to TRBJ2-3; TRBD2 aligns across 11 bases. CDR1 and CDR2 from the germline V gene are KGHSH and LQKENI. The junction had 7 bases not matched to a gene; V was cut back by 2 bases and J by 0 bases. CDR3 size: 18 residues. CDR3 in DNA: TGTGCCAGCTCACCAGATGAACTAGCGGGAGCAAGCACAGATACGCAGTATTTT. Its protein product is CASSPDELAGASTDTQYF.

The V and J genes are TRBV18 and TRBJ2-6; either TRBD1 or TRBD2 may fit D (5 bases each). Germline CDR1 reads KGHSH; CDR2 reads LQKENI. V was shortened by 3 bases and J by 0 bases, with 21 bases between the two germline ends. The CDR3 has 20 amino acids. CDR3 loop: CASSPIGDPGTSSGANVLTF. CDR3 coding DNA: TGTGCCAGCTCACCCATCGGGGATCCAGGGACGAGCTCTGGGGCCAACGTCCTGACTTTC.

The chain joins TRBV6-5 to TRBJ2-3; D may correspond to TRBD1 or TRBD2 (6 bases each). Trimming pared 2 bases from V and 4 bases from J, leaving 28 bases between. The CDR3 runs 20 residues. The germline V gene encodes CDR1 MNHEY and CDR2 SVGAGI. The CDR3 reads CASSYNPSPQHPGAPDTQYF. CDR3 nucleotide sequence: TGTGCCAGCAGTTACAATCCCAGCCCCCAACACCCGGGGGCCCCAGATACGCAGTATTTT.

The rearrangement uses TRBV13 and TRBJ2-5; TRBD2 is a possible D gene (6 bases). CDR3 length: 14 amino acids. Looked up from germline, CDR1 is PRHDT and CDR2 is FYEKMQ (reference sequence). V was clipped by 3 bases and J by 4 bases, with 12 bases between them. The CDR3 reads CASSFRAGGETQYF. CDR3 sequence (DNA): TGTGCCAGCAGCTTTAGGGCCGGGGGAGAGACCCAGTACTTC.

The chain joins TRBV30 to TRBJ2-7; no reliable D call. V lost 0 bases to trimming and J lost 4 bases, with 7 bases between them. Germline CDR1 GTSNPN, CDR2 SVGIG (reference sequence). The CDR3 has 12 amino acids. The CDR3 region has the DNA TGTGCCTGGAGTGTACCCCGATACGAGCAGTACTTC. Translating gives CAWSVPRYEQYF.

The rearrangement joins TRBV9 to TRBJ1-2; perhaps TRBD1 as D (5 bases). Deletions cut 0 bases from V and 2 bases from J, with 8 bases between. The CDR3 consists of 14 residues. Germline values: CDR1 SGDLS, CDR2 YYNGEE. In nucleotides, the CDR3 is TGTGCCAGCAGCGTAGAGGAGGGGAACTATGGCTACACCTTC. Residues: CASSVEEGNYGYTF.

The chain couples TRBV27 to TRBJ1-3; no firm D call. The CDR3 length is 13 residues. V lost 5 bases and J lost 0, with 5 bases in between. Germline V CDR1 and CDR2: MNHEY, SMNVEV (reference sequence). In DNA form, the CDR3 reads TGTGCCAGCAGTCCTAGCTCTGGAAACACCATATATTTT. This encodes CASSPSSGNTIYF.

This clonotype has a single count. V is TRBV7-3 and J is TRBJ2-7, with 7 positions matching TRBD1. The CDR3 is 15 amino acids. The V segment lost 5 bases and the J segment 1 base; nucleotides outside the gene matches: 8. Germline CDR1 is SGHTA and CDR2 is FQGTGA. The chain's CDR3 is CASSLYPGQSYEQYF. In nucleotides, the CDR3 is TGTGCCAGCAGCCTATACCCGGGACAGTCCTACGAGCAGTACTTC.

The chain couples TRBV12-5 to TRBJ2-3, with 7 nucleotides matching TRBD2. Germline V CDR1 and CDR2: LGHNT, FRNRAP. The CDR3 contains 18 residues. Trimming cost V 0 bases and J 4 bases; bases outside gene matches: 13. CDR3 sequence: CASGLVPLTSSPSDTQYF. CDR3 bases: TGTGCTAGTGGTTTGGTTCCTCTGACTAGCAGTCCCTCAGATACGCAGTATTTT. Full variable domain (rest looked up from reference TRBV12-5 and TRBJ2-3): DARVTQTPRHKVTEMGQEVTMRCQPILGHNTVFWYRQTMMQGLELLAYFRNRAPLDDSGMPKDRFSAEMPDATLATLKIQPSEPRDSAVYFCASGLVPLTSSPSDTQYFGPGTRLTVL.

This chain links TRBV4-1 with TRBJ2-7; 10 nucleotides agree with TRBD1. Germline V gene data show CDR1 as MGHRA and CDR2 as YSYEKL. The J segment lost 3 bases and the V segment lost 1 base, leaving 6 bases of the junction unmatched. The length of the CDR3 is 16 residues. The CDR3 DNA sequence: TGCGCCAGCAGCCAAGTAGCCGGGACAGGGGTCTACGAGCAGTACTTC. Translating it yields CASSQVAGTGVYEQYF.

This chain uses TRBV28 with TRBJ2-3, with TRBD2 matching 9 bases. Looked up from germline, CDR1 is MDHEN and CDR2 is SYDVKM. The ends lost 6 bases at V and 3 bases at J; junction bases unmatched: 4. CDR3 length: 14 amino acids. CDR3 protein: CASRRLADTDTQYF. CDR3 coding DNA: TGTGCCAGCAGGCGACTAGCGGATACAGATACGCAGTATTTT.

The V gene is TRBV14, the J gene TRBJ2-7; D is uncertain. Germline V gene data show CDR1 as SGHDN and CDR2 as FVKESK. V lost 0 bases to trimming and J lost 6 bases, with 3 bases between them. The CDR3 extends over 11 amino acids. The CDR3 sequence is CASSQDAEQYF. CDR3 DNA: TGTGCCAGCAGCCAAGATGCCGAGCAGTACTTC.

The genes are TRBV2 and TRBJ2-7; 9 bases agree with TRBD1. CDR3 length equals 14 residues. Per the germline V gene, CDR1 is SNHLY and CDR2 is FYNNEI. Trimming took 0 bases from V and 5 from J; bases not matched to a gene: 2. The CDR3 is CASSEADRGHEQYF. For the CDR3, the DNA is TGTGCCAGCAGTGAAGCGGACAGGGGCCACGAGCAGTACTTC.

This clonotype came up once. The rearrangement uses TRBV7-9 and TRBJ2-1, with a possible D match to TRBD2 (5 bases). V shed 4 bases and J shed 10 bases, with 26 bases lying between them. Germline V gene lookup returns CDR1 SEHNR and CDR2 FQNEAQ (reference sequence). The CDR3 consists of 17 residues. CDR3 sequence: CASSYLLLVLFASEQFF. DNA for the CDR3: TGTGCCAGCAGCTATCTCCTCTTAGTTCTATTCGCTAGCGAGCAGTTCTTC. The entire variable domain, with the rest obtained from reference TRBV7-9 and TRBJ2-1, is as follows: DTGVSQNPRHKITKRGQNVTFRCDPISEHNRLYWYRQTLGQGPEFLTYFQNEAQLEKSRLLSDRFSAERPKGSFSTLEIQRTEQGDSAMYLCASSYLLLVLFASEQFFGPGTRLTVL.

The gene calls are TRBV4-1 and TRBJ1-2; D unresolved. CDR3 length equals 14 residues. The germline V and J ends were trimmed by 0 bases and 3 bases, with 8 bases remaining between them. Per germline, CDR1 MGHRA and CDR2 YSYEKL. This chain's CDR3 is CASSQDRAYYGYTF. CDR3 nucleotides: TGCGCCAGCAGCCAAGATCGGGCGTACTATGGCTACACCTTC.

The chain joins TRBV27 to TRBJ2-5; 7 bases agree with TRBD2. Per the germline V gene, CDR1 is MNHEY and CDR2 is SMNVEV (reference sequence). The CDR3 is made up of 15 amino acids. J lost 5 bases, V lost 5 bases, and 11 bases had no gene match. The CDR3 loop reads CASSPGLSTPETQYF. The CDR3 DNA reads TGTGCCAGCAGTCCGGGACTATCTACGCCGGAGACCCAGTACTTC.